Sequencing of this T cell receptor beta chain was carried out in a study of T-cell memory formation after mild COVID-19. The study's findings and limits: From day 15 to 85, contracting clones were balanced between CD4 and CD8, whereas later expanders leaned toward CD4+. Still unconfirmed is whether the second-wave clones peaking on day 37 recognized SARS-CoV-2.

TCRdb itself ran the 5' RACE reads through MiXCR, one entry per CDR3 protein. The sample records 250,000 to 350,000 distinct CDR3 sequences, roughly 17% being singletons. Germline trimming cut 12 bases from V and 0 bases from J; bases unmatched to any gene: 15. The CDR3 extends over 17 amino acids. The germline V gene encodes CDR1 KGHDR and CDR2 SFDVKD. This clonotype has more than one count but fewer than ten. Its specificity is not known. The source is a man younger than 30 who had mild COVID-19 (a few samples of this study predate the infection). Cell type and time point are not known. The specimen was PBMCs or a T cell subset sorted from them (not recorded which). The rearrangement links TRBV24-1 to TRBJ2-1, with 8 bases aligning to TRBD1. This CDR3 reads CAPKDRVGDRSYNEQFF. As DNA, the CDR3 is TGTGCCCCGAAGGACAGGGTTGGGGACCGCTCCTACAATGAGCAGTTCTTC.